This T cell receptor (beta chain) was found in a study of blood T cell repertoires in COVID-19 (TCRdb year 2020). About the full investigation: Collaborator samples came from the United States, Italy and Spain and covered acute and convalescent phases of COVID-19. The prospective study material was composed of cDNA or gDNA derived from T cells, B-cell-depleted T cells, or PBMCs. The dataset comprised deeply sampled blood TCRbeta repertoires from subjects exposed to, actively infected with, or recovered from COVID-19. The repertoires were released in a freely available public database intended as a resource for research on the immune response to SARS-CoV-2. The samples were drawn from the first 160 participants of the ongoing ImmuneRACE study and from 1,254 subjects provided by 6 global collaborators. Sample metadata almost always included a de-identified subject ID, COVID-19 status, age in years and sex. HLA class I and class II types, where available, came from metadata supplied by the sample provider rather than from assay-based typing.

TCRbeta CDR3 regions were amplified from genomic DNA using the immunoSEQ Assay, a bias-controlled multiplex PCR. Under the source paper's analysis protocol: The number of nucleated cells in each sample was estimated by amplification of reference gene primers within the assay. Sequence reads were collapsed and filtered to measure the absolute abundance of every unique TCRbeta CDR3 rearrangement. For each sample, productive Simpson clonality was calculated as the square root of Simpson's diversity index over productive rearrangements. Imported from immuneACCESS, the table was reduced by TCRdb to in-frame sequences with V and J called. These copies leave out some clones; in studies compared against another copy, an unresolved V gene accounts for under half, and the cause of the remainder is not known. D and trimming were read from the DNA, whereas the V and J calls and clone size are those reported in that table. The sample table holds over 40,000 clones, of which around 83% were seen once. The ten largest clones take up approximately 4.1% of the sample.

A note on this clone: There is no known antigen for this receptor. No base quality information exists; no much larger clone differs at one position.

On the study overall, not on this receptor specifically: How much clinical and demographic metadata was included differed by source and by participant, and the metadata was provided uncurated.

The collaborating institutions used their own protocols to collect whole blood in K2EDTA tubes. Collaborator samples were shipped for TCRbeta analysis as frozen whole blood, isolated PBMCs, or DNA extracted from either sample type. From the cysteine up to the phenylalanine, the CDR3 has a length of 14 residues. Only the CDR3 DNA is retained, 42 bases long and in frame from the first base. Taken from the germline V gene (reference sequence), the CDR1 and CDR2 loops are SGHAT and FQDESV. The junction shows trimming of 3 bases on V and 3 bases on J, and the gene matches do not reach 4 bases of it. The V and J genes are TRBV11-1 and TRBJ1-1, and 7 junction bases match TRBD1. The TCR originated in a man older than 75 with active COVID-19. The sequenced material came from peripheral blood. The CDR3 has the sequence CASSFATGYTEAFF. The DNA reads TGTGCCAGCAGCTTCGCGACAGGGTACACTGAAGCTTTCTTT.